This entry lists 19 T cell receptor beta chains sequenced from one sample in a study of cytomegalovirus exposure and HLA in healthy donors. Primers for the PCR totalled 60 Vbeta and 13 Jbeta. Libraries were prepared by immunoSEQ multiplex PCR; TCRdb keeps only in-frame clonotypes and omits some of them. The sample lists about 150,000 clones; about four fifths were seen once. Sequencing was performed on PBMCs. These TCRs come from a boy aged 2 to 9 in good health and CMV-seronegative.

The chain is built from TRBV5-4 and TRBJ2-1, with 9 positions matching TRBD2. V lost 0 bases and J lost 2; bases outside the gene matches: 3. Germline CDR1 SGHNT, CDR2 YYREEE (reference sequence). The CDR3 is 16 residues long. CDR3: CASSLAASGTYNEQFF. In DNA form, the CDR3 reads TGTGCCAGCAGCTTGGCCGCTAGCGGGACCTACAATGAGCAGTTCTTC.

This chain uses TRBV14 with TRBJ2-7; 8 nucleotides match TRBD1. The CDR3 loop spans 14 amino acids. Germline V CDR1 and CDR2: SGHDN, FVKESK. V dropped 1 base and J dropped 6; count of bases not matched to a gene: 5. CDR3 sequence reads: CASSQVRQGSEQYF. DNA of the CDR3: TGTGCCAGCAGCCAAGTAAGACAGGGGTCCGAGCAGTACTTC.

V is TRBV6-5 and J is TRBJ1-5, with TRBD1 matching over 8 bases. Germline CDR1 and CDR2: MNHEY and SVGAGI. The CDR3 runs to 15 residues. V trimming: 6 bases; J trimming: 9 bases; junction bases outside the gene matches: 13. Here the CDR3 reads CASRSGTGFLGPQHF. The CDR3 coding sequence is TGTGCCAGCAGATCCGGGACAGGTTTCCTTGGGCCCCAGCATTTT.

This clone was seen only a few times. This chain connects TRBV5-6 to TRBJ1-2; no clear D. Trimming left V 1 base short and J 0 bases short, with 7 bases between. The germline gives CDR1 SGHDT, CDR2 YYEEEE. The CDR3 extends over 14 amino acids. The CDR3 bases are TGTGCCAGCAGCTTGTCCGGGACTAACTATGGCTACACCTTC. Encoded protein: CASSLSGTNYGYTF.

The gene calls are TRBV6-1 and TRBJ2-1, with D perhaps TRBD1 (6 bases). The V and J ends lost 8 bases and 4 bases respectively, with 9 bases between them. CDR1 and CDR2 from the germline V gene are MNHNS and SASEGT. This CDR3 is 12 amino acids long. CDR3 amino acids: CASGGPYNEQFF. DNA of the CDR3: TGTGCCAGCGGGGGCCCTTACAATGAGCAGTTCTTC.

The J gene is TRBJ2-1, the V gene TRBV9; 8 positions match TRBD2. The CDR3 covers 16 residues. The V gene end was trimmed by 3 bases and the J gene end by 3 bases; junction bases not matched to a gene: 8. The germline gives CDR1 SGDLS, CDR2 YYNGEE. CDR3 DNA sequence: TGTGCCAGCAGCGCTCTAGCGGGCTCTAACTACAATGAGCAGTTCTTC. Protein product: CASSALAGSNYNEQFF.

The chain links TRBV6-5 to TRBJ2-7, with 8 bases identical to TRBD2. CDR1 and CDR2 from the germline V gene are MNHEY and SVGAGI. The CDR3 length is 15 residues. J lost 2 bases, V lost 6 bases, and 9 bases had no gene match. The CDR3 is CASSTLGLATYEQYF. For the CDR3, the DNA is TGTGCCAGCAGCACCCTCGGACTAGCCACCTACGAGCAGTACTTC.

V gene TRBV25-1 combines with J gene TRBJ2-5; 7 positions match TRBD1. The DNA matches TRBJ2-7 better at its end, which makes the J call doubtful. Germline assignment: CDR1 MGHDK and CDR2 SYGVNS. The CDR3 loop spans 15 amino acids. The CDR3 is CASSEPVGGRNEQYF. Here the CDR3 DNA reads TGTGCCAGCAGTGAACCGGTAGGGGGCCGCAACGAGCAGTACTTC.

This clone turned up a few times. This sequence joins TRBV5-6 and TRBJ2-7, with a weak D call TRBD1 (6 bases). CDR1 SGHDT and CDR2 YYEEEE come from the germline V gene. Trimming stripped 3 bases from V and 6 bases from J, with 7 bases between. The CDR3 runs 11 residues. The CDR3 loop reads CASSSGVEQYF. The DNA for the CDR3 is TGTGCCAGCAGCTCAGGGGTCGAGCAGTACTTC.

The chain links TRBV7-9 to TRBJ2-1; possibly TRBD2 for D (5 bases). Germline V CDR1 and CDR2: SEHNR, FQNEAQ (reference sequence). This CDR3 spans 15 amino acids. Trimming removed 4 bases at V and 1 base at J, with 11 bases between. CDR3 in amino acids: CASSSREGSYNEQFF. The CDR3 region has the DNA TGTGCCAGCAGCTCCCGAGAGGGATCCTACAATGAGCAGTTCTTC. The whole variable domain, remainder taken from reference TRBV7-9 and TRBJ2-1, is DTGVSQNPRHKITKRGQNVTFRCDPISEHNRLYWYRQTLGQGPEFLTYFQNEAQLEKSRLLSDRFSAERPKGSFSTLEIQRTEQGDSAMYLCASSSREGSYNEQFFGPGTRLTVL.

This chain connects TRBV5-1 to TRBJ2-7, with 13 nucleotides matching TRBD2. The trim removed 2 bases at V and 3 bases at J, leaving 5 bases unmatched. The CDR3 runs to 16 residues. The V gene's germline CDR1 is SGHRS and CDR2 YFSETQ. The CDR3 loop reads CASSFSRTSGSYEQYF. CDR3 nucleotides: TGCGCCAGCAGCTTCTCTAGGACTAGCGGGAGCTACGAGCAGTACTTC.

The chain employs TRBV6-1 and TRBJ2-7; D is uncertain. The CDR3 covers 14 residues. Germline V CDR1 and CDR2: MNHNS, SASEGT. Trimming took off 3 bases at V and 3 bases at J, with 12 bases between the two ends. As DNA, the CDR3 is TGTGCCAGCAGTGAGCGAGAACTCCACTACGAGCAGTACTTC. Protein product: CASSERELHYEQYF.

V usage is TRBV7-2 and J usage is TRBJ2-7; no clear D. With 1 base removed from V and 10 bases from J, the gap between germline ends came to 11 bases. Germline CDR1 and CDR2: SGHTA and FQGNSA. The CDR3 length is 12 residues. The CDR3 protein is CASSLDRWSQYF. The CDR3 DNA reads TGTGCCAGCAGCTTAGACCGGTGGAGCCAGTACTTC.

The chain couples TRBV6-1 to TRBJ2-5; no clear D. The CDR3 runs 14 residues. V was trimmed by 1 base and J by 5 bases, leaving 11 bases between them. The germline V gene has CDR1 MNHNS and CDR2 SASEGT. Here the CDR3 DNA reads TGTGCCAGCAGTGAAGAACTCTTGCGCGAGACCCAGTACTTC. Translating gives CASSEELLRETQYF.

V is TRBV29-1 and J is TRBJ2-5; 7 bases agree with TRBD2. From germline, CDR1 is SQVTM and CDR2 ANQGSEA. J was trimmed by 7 bases and V by 4 bases; bases with no gene match: 18. The CDR3 runs to 16 residues. The CDR3 loop reads CSVGAWTRGLDLTQYF. The CDR3 region has the DNA TGCAGCGTTGGGGCTTGGACTAGAGGTTTGGATTTGACCCAGTACTTC.

V gene TRBV2 combines with J gene TRBJ1-4; D gene unclear. Trimming pared 6 bases from V and 0 bases from J, leaving 11 bases between. This CDR3 has 15 amino acids. Per germline, CDR1 SNHLY and CDR2 FYNNEI. This CDR3 is CASSLDGATNEKLFF. The CDR3 nucleotides read TGTGCCAGCAGCCTAGACGGGGCAACTAATGAAAAACTGTTTTTT.

The chain has TRBV25-1 and TRBJ2-1; TRBD1 agrees at 9 bases. CDR1 and CDR2 (germline): MGHDK, SYGVNS. This CDR3 contains 16 residues. Losses at the gene ends were 3 bases for V and 1 base for J; bases not matched to a gene: 4. The CDR3 DNA follows: TGTGCCAGCAGTGATTCGACAGGGGGTTCCTACAATGAGCAGTTCTTC. It yields the protein CASSDSTGGSYNEQFF.

This chain connects TRBV28 to TRBJ2-5; TRBD1 might be the D (5 bases). Looked up from germline, CDR1 is MDHEN and CDR2 is SYDVKM. V lost 8 bases to trimming and J lost 3 bases, with 10 bases between them. CDR3 size: 12 residues. CDR3: CASGRGEETQYF. The CDR3 DNA follows: TGTGCCAGCGGTAGGGGCGAAGAGACCCAGTACTTC.

V gene TRBV27 combines with J gene TRBJ2-7, with D perhaps matching TRBD2 (6 bases). Trimming shortened V by 3 bases and J by 5 bases, and 8 bases separated the two germline ends. The CDR3 extends over 12 amino acids. Germline V CDR1 and CDR2: MNHEY, SMNVEV (reference sequence). CDR3 amino acids: CASSFGGDEQYF. CDR3 sequence (DNA): TGTGCCAGCAGTTTCGGGGGTGACGAGCAGTACTTC.